This T cell receptor beta chain was observed in a study of cytomegalovirus exposure and HLA in healthy donors (dated by TCRdb to the late 2010s). With respect to the entire study: The 670 or so repertoires of the first cohort and the 120 validation repertoires were produced on the same platform, according to a later analysis. The study was designed to test whether signatures of past pathogen exposure could be identified by cataloging public T cell receptors. Along with the approximately 700-subject first cohort, a separate validation cohort of more than 90 different subjects was used. To predict cytomegalovirus infection status, the study brought together high-throughput TCR immunosequencing, statistical association of individual TCRs with disease status, and machine learning. What the authors observed across the whole study: The authors suggested that the approach could potentially be generalized to other disease states and immunological phenotypes. A later analysis found that TCRs clustered in the first cohort also tended to co-occur in the 95 to 150 validation repertoires, with 94% of cluster scores above 0. In the study, around 150 TCR beta chains were listed as associated with cytomegalovirus. Cytomegalovirus status was reported to be diagnosed by the classifier with high specificity and sensitivity in both the original and validation cohorts. Most TCR sequences were seen in very few donors, while some public TCRs were found in many individuals. The validation cohort had no HLA typing available for a later analysis, so co-occurrence within that cohort was assessed over all 130 or so repertoires. Three of the identified cytomegalovirus-associated TCR beta chains were confirmed in vitro to be specific for cytomegalovirus antigens.

Separate from the approximately 700-subject first cohort, the validation cohort of 120 subjects was the group to which the donors belonged. Of note for this clone: Its antigen target is currently unknown. No per-base quality is available; no much larger clone lies one base away.

Library creation used the immunoSEQ multiplex PCR assay. Concerning the study's data processing: To diagnose cytomegalovirus status from the catalog of TCR beta chain sequences, a statistical classification framework was built. Held by TCRdb, this immuneACCESS table contains in-frame sequences only and omits some clones. Under half of the omission traces to an unresolved V gene where checked; the cause of the rest is unknown. D and trimming were read from the DNA, whereas the V and J calls and clone size are those reported in that table. This sample holds about 240,000 clones; around 87% were observed only once. 1% to 1.5% of the sample goes to the ten largest clones. The CDR3, cysteine through phenylalanine, is 14 amino acids long. The kept DNA is CDR3 alone, 42 bases in frame from the first base. The V end gives up 1 base and the J end 4 bases, leaving 3 bases in the junction not matched to a gene. From the germline V gene (reference sequence), CDR1 is GTSNPN and CDR2 is SVGIG.

This clonotype was sampled from a woman aged 30 to 39 in good health and CMV-seropositive. The sample taken for sequencing was PBMCs. The sequence joins TRBV30 to TRBJ2-1; the junction holds 8 bases that match TRBD2. The DNA is TGTGCCTGGAGTGATAGCGGGGTATACAATGAGCAGTTCTTC. It specifies CAWSDSGVYNEQFF.